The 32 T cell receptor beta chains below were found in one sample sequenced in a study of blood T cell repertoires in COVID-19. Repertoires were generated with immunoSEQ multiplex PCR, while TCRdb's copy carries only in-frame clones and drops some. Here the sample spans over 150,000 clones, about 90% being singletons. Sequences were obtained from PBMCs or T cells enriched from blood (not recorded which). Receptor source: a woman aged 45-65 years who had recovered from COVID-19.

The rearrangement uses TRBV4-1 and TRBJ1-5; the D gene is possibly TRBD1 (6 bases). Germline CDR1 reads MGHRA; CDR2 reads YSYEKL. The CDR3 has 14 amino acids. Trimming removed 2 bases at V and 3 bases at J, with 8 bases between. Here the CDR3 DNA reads TGCGCCAGCAGCCAAACAGGGCCCAATCAGCCCCAGCATTTT. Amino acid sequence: CASSQTGPNQPQHF.

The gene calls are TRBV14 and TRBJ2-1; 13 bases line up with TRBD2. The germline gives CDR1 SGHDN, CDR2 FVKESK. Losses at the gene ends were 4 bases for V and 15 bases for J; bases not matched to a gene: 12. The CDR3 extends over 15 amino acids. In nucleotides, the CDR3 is TGTGCCAGCAGCCCCCGACTAGCGGGAGGCCCGGGACTGTTCTTC. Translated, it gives CASSPRLAGGPGLFF.

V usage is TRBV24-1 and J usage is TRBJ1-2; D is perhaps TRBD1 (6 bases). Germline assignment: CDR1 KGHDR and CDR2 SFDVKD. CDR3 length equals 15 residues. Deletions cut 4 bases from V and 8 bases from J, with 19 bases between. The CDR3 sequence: CATSEWGLGAEGYTF. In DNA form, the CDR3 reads TGTGCCACCAGTGAGTGGGGTTTGGGGGCGGAAGGCTACACCTTC.

The DNA of the CDR3 is TGCAGCGTCAGACAGGCCCGGGACACTGAAGCTTTCTTT. It translates to CSVRQARDTEAFF. The chain has TRBV29-1 and TRBJ1-1; D perhaps matches TRBD1 (6 bases). V was pared by 6 bases and J by 3 bases, with 14 bases between. The CDR3 has 13 amino acids. Germline CDR1 SQVTM, CDR2 ANQGSEA.

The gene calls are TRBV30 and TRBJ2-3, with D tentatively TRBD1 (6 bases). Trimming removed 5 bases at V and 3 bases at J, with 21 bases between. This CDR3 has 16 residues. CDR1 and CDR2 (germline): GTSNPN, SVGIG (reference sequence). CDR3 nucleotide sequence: TGTGCCTGGGGACGGGGTACAGGGAAGGTAACAGATACGCAGTATTTT. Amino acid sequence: CAWGRGTGKVTDTQYF.

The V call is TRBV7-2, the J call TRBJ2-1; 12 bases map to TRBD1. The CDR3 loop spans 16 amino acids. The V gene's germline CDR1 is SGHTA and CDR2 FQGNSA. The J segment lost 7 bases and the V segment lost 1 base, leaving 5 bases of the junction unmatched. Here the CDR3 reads CASSLVGQGALNEQFF. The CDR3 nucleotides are TGTGCCAGCAGCTTAGTGGGACAGGGGGCGCTTAATGAGCAGTTCTTC.

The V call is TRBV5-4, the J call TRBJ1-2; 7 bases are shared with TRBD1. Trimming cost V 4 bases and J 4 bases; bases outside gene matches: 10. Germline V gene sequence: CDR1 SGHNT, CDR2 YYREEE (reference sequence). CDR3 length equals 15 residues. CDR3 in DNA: TGTGCCAGCAGCCTGAAGGGACAGAGCCTCTATGGCTACACCTTC. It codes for CASSLKGQSLYGYTF.

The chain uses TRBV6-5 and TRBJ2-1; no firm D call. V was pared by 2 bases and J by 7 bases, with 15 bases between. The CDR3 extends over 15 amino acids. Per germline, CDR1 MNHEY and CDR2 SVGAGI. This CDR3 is CASSYKLGFTNEQFF. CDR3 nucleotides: TGTGCCAGCAGTTACAAGCTAGGCTTCACAAATGAGCAGTTCTTC.

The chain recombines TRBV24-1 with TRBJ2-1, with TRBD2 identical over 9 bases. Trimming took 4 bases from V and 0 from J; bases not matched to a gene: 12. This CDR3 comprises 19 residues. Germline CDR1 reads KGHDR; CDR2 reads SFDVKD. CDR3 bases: TGTGCCACCAGTGACCCGGTGGCGCGGGAGGGTGGCTCCTACAATGAGCAGTTCTTC. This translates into CATSDPVAREGGSYNEQFF.

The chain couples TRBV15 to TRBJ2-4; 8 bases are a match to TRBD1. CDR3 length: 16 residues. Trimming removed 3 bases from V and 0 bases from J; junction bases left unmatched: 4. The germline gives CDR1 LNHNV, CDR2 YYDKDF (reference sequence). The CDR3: CATSRGTGLAKNIQYF. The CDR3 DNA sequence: TGTGCCACCAGCAGGGGGACAGGTTTAGCCAAAAACATTCAGTACTTC. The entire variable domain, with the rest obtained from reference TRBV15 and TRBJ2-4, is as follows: DAMVIQNPRYQVTQFGKPVTLSCSQTLNHNVMYWYQQKSSQAPKLLFHYYDKDFNNEADTPDNFQSRRPNTSFCFLDIRSPGLGDTAMYLCATSRGTGLAKNIQYFGAGTRLSVL.

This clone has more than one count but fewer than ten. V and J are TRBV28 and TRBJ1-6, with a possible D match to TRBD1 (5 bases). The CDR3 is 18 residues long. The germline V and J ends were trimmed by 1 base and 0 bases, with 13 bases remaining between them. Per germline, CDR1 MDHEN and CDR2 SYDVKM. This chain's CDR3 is CASSLSAGFGSYNSPLHF. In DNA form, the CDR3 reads TGTGCCAGCAGTTTATCAGCAGGGTTTGGCTCCTATAATTCACCCCTCCACTTT.

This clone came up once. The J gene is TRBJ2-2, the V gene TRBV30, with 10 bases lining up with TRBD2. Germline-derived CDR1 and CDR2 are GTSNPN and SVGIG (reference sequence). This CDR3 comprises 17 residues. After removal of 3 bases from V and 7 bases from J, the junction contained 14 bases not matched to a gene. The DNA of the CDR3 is TGTGCCTGGAGAGCTATTGCTACTAGCGGGATGATCGGGGAGCTGTTTTTT. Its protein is CAWRAIATSGMIGELFF.

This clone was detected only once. The DNA for the CDR3 is TGTGCCAGCTCACCGGGACAGAATTCACCCCTCCACTTT. Its protein is CASSPGQNSPLHF. The chain has TRBV18 and TRBJ1-6, with 7 bases aligning to TRBD1. This CDR3 comprises 13 residues. Germline V gene data show CDR1 as KGHSH and CDR2 as LQKENI. The junction had 0 bases not matched to a gene; V was cut back by 3 bases and J by 7 bases.

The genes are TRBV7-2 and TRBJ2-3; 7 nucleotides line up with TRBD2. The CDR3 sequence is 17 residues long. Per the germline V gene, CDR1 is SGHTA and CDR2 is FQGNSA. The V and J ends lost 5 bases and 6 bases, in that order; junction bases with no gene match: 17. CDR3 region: CASSLRRGLSVLDTQYF. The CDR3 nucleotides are TGTGCCAGCAGCCTCAGGCGGGGACTAAGCGTTTTGGATACGCAGTATTTT.

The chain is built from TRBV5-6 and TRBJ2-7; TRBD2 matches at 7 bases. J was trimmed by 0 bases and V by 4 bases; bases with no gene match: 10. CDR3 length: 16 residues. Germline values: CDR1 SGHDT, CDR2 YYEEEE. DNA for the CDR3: TGTGCCAGCAGCCCCAATACCGGGACTAACTCCTACGAGCAGTACTTC. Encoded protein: CASSPNTGTNSYEQYF.

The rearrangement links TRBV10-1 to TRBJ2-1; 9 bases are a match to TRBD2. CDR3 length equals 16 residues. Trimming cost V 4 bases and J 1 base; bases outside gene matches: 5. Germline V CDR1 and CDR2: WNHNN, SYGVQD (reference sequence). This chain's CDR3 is CASSASTSGSYNEQFF. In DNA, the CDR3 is TGCGCCAGCAGTGCCTCTACTAGCGGGTCCTACAATGAGCAGTTCTTC.

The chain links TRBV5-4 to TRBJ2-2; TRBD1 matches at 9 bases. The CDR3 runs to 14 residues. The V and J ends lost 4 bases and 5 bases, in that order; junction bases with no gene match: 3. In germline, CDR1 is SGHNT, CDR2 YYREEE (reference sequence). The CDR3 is CASSPTGGTGELFF. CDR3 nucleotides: TGTGCCAGCAGCCCGACAGGGGGGACCGGGGAGCTGTTTTTT.

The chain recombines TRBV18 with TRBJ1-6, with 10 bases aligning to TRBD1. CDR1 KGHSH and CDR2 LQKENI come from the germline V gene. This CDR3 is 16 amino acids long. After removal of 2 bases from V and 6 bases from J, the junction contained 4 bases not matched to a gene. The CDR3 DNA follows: TGTGCCAGCTCACCATTCGACAGGGGGCTTAATTCACCCCTCCACTTT. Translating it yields CASSPFDRGLNSPLHF.

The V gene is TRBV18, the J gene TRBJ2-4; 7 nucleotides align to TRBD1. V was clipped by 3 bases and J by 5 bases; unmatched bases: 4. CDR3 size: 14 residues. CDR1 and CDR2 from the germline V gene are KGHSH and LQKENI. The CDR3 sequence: CASSPAGGQNIQYF. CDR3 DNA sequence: TGTGCCAGCTCACCTGCAGGGGGTCAAAACATTCAGTACTTC.

CDR3 protein: CASSQPAGAGENGYTF. DNA of the CDR3: TGTGCCAGCAGCCAACCGGCCGGGGCAGGGGAGAATGGCTACACCTTC. The chain employs TRBV3-1 (or the pseudogene TRBV3-2) and TRBJ1-2; the D gene is possibly TRBD1 (6 bases). The CDR3 covers 16 residues. V gave up 2 bases and J gave up 6 bases, with 19 bases separating them. Germline values: CDR1 LGHDT, CDR2 YNNKEL (reference sequence).

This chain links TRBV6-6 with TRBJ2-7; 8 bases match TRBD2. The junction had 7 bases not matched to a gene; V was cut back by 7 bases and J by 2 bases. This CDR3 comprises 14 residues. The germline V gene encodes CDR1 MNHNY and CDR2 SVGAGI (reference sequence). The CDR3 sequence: CASTARGEPYEQYF. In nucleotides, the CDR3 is TGTGCCAGCACCGCGCGGGGGGAGCCCTACGAGCAGTACTTC.

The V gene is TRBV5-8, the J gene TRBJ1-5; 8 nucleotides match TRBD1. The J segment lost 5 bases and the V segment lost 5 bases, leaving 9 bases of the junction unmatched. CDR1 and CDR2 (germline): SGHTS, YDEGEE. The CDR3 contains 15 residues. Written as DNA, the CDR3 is TGTGCCAGCAGAAACTCGGACAGGGAACATCAGCCCCAGCATTTT. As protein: CASRNSDREHQPQHF.

This chain's CDR3 is CASRQGMTGELFF. CDR3 DNA sequence: TGTGCCAGCCGACAGGGGATGACCGGGGAGCTGTTTTTT. The V call is TRBV6-4, the J call TRBJ2-2, with 8 bases fitting TRBD1. Trimming removed 8 bases from V and 5 bases from J; junction bases left unmatched: 4. Germline V lookup: CDR1 MRHNA, CDR2 SNTAGT. The CDR3 sequence is 13 residues long.

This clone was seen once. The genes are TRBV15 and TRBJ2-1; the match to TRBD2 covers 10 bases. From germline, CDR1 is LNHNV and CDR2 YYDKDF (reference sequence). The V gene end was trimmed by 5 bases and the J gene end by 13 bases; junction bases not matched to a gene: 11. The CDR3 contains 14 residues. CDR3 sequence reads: CATSESSSGRTQFF. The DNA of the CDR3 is TGTGCCACCAGCGAGAGCTCTAGCGGGAGAACTCAGTTCTTC.

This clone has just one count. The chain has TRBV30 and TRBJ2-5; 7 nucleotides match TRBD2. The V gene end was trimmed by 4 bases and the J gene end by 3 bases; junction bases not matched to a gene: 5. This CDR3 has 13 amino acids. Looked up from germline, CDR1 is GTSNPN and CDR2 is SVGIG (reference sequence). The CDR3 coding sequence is TGTGCCTGGAAGCGGGGAGGGGAAGAGACCCAGTACTTC. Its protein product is CAWKRGGEETQYF. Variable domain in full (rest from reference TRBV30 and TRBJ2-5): SQTIHQWPATLVQPVGSPLSLECTVEGTSNPNLYWYRQAAGRGLQLLFYSVGIGQISSEVPQNLSASRPQDRQFILSSKKLLLSDSGFYLCAWKRGGEETQYFGPGTRLLVL.

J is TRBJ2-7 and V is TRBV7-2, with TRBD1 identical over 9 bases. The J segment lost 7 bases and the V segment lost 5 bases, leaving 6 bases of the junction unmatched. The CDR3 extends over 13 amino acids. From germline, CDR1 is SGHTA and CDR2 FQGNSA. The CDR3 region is CASSTGQGREQYF. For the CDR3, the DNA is TGTGCCAGCAGCACCGGACAGGGGAGAGAGCAGTACTTC.

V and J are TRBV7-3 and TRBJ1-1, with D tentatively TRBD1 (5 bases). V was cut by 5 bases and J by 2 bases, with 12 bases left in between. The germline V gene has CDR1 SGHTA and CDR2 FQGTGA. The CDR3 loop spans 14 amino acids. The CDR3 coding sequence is TGTGCCAGCAGCACTAAAGGGGTAAACACTGAAGCTTTCTTT. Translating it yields CASSTKGVNTEAFF.

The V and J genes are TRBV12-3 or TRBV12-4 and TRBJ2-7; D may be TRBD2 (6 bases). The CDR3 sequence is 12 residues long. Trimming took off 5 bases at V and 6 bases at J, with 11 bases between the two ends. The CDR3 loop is CASSPGTREQYF. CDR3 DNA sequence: TGTGCCAGCAGTCCGGGGACTCGCGAGCAGTACTTC.

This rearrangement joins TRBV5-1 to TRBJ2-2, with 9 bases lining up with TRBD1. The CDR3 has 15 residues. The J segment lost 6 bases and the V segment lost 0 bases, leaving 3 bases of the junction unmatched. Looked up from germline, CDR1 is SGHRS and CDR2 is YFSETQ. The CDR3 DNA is TGCGCCAGCAGCTTGGACAGGGGGCTCCCCGGGGAGCTGTTTTTT. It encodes CASSLDRGLPGELFF.

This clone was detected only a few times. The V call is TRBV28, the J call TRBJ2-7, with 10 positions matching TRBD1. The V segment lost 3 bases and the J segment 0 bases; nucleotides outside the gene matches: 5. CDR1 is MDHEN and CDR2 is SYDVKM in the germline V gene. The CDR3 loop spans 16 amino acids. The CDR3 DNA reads TGTGCCAGCAGTTTTGAGGGACAGGGGATCTCCTACGAGCAGTACTTC. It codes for CASSFEGQGISYEQYF.

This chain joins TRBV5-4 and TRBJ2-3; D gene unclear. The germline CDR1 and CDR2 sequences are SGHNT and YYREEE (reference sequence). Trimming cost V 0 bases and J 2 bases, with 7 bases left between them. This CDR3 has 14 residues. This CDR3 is CASSLVELTDTQYF. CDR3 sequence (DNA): TGTGCCAGCAGCTTGGTAGAGCTCACAGATACGCAGTATTTT.

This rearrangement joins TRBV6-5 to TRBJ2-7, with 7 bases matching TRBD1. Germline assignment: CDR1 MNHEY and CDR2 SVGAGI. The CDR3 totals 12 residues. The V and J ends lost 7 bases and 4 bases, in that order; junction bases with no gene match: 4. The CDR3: CASTQGVYEQYF. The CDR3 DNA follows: TGTGCCAGCACCCAGGGGGTTTACGAGCAGTACTTC.